Listed here is a single T cell receptor (beta chain). Its antigen is currently unknown. Repertoires were sampled repeatedly during chemoradiotherapy. Clones were read by immunoSEQ multiplex PCR, and TCRdb kept only the in-frame ones, dropping some. This sample has roughly 70,000 clones, with approximately 91% found just once. These data are taken from a study of chemoradiotherapy in HPV16-positive cancers. Study information: Candidate HPV-specific T-cell clones and common TCR motifs came from functional assays in a couple of HPV16-positive patients.

Points from the study as a whole: During treatment, candidate HPV-specific clones and E7-related motifs expanded in tumor.

The TCR originated in a human donor with HPV-associated anogenital cancer. The sequencing here drew on blood, taken from a patient who underwent chemoradiotherapy.

The CDR3: CASSWGQGKYTQYF. Written as DNA, the CDR3 is TGCGCCAGCAGCTGGGGACAGGGCAAGTATACGCAGTATTTT. This chain connects TRBV5-1 to TRBJ2-3; 9 nucleotides line up with TRBD1. V lost 3 bases and J lost 7; bases outside the gene matches: 6. CDR3 size: 14 residues. Germline CDR1 and CDR2: SGHRS and YFSETQ.